The clone carrying this T cell receptor (beta chain) has a count of ten or more. Its antigen remains unknown. This entry belongs to a study of metastatic and nonmetastatic thyroid tumors. Study details: Across blood and tumor or nodule tissue, repertoires from malignant and benign thyroid patients were compared with one another.

Per the authors' pipeline: What underpinned the distant-metastasis classifier for papillary thyroid cancer was the set of CDR3 differences across clinicopathological groups. With MiXCR, TCRdb reprocessed the PCR reads. These V and J calls derive from TCRdb rather than the authors' analysis. The table includes about 15,000 clones, roughly a third detected once. Overall study results and limits: Malignant tumors reportedly showed significantly higher TCR beta diversity than benign nodules in both blood and tumor.

All patients were untreated before thyroid surgery. Germline CDR1 LGHDT, CDR2 YNNKEL (reference sequence). With 4 bases removed from V and 3 bases from J, the gap between germline ends came to 15 bases. The CDR3 covers 15 residues. The V call is TRBV3-1, the J call TRBJ1-1; D is possibly TRBD1 (6 bases). Sequencing was performed on tumor tissue. The source of this sequence is a female donor with papillary thyroid cancer or a benign thyroid nodule (not recorded which). Some clones in this sample may be carry-over from other donors' samples. This chain's CDR3 is CASSPQGFGDTEAFF. As DNA, the CDR3 is TGTGCCAGCAGCCCACAGGGTTTCGGGGACACTGAAGCTTTCTTT.